These 2 T cell receptor beta chains came from one sample sequenced in a study of blood T cell repertoires in COVID-19. Profiled with immunoSEQ multiplex PCR; TCRdb holds only in-frame clones, not every one. The sample includes 130,000 to 150,000 clones, about 87% of them seen just once. The source material was peripheral blood. All receptors come from a woman between 50 and 59 years old with acute or convalescent COVID-19.

The chain is built from TRBV2 and TRBJ1-6, with TRBD1 as a possible D gene (5 bases). Germline assignment: CDR1 SNHLY and CDR2 FYNNEI. V lost 6 bases and J lost 12, with 15 bases in between. The CDR3 consists of 13 residues. In nucleotides, the CDR3 is TGTGCCAGCAGGTGGGACTCCACGTTACCCCTCCACTTT. Protein sequence: CASRWDSTLPLHF. Full variable domain (rest looked up from reference TRBV2 and TRBJ1-6): EPEVTQTPSHQVTQMGQEVILRCVPISNHLYFYWYRQILGQKVEFLVSFYNNEISEKSEIFDDQFSVERPDGSNFTLKIRSTKLEDSAMYFCASRWDSTLPLHFGNGTRLTVT.

V and J are TRBV27 and TRBJ1-1; possibly TRBD1 for D (5 bases). Per germline, CDR1 MNHEY and CDR2 SMNVEV (reference sequence). This CDR3 spans 13 amino acids. Deletions cut 6 bases from V and 0 bases from J, with 8 bases between. This CDR3 reads CASSWGVNTEAFF. The CDR3 DNA reads TGTGCCAGCAGCTGGGGGGTGAACACTGAAGCTTTCTTT.